This TCR beta chain was found in a study of T cells in Graves' hyperthyroidism and ophthalmopathy. In germline, CDR1 is SNHLY, CDR2 FYNNEI. V was shortened by 3 bases and J by 3 bases, with 6 bases between the two germline ends. CDR3 length: 12 residues. Fresh peripheral blood, 8 to 10 ml, was the source of the PBMCs. This clonotype was seen many times. Its antigen is not identified. General study results and limits: Ophthalmopathy, as predicted by the model, came a median about seven months after the prediction.

Using RNA transcripts as the source, TCR beta CDR3 regions were amplified. First-round RT-PCR with HTBI primers amplified the TCR CDR3 region. TCRdb fed the multiplex PCR reads into MiXCR, producing one record per CDR3 protein. The sample holds around 620,000 distinct CDR3 sequences; roughly 15% are singletons and the top ten take about 3.8%. This chain uses TRBV2 with TRBJ2-7; D is undetermined. The source of this sequence is a woman aged 25-40 years with Graves' hyperthyroidism. What was sequenced was blood. CDR3 amino acids: CASSDGSYEQYF. The CDR3 DNA follows: TGTGCCAGCAGTGATGGCAGCTACGAGCAGTACTTC.